Presented here are 16 T cell receptor beta chains from one specimen sequenced in a study of cytomegalovirus exposure and HLA in healthy donors (dated by TCRdb to about 2017). Receptor libraries were prepared by the immunoSEQ multiplex PCR assay. For the multiplex PCR, a mixture combining 60 forward primers for TCR Vbeta segments and 13 reverse primers for TCR Jbeta segments was used. The table was pulled from immuneACCESS by TCRdb, which kept in-frame rearrangements only. Such tables lose some clones; where checked, under half of the loss comes from unresolved V genes, and the rest has no known cause. The table for this sample lists around 180,000 clones; 75% to 80% of them were counted only once. The ten largest clones add up to approximately 6% of the sample. The sample comprised PBMCs. The receptors were gathered from a woman aged 25 to 39 in good health and CMV-seropositive.

The genes are TRBV2 and TRBJ2-5, with 7 bases fitting TRBD2. The CDR3 has 15 amino acids. The V and J ends lost 8 bases and 5 bases, in that order; junction bases with no gene match: 14. The germline gives CDR1 SNHLY, CDR2 FYNNEI. The CDR3, as DNA: TGTGCCAGCGGGGAGTGGGCGGGAGCGGGGGAGACCCAGTACTTC. This translates into CASGEWAGAGETQYF. The full variable domain, in which reference TRBV2 and TRBJ2-5 provide the parts outside the CDR3, is EPEVTQTPSHQVTQMGQEVILRCVPISNHLYFYWYRQILGQKVEFLVSFYNNEISEKSEIFDDQFSVERPDGSNFTLKIRSTKLEDSAMYFCASGEWAGAGETQYFGPGTRLLVL.

Only a few counts were recorded for this clone. The genes are TRBV7-2 and TRBJ1-1; D is unclear. Germline CDR1 reads SGHTA; CDR2 reads FQGNSA. Trimming removed 5 bases from V and 8 bases from J, with 15 bases in between. The CDR3 totals 13 residues. The CDR3 nucleotides are TGTGCCAGCAGCGAGGATTTACGGGGAGAAGCTTTCTTT. This gives the protein CASSEDLRGEAFF.

A few counts support this clone. This sequence joins TRBV7-8 and TRBJ2-3; 10 bases match TRBD2. Germline CDR1 reads SGHVS; CDR2 reads FQNEAQ. The V gene end was trimmed by 5 bases and the J gene end by 0 bases; junction bases not matched to a gene: 11. There are 18 residues in the CDR3. CDR3 bases: TGTGCCAGCAGCCCTGGGGTCCTAGCGGGGGAAAGCACAGATACGCAGTATTTT. It is translated as CASSPGVLAGESTDTQYF.

This chain uses TRBV9 with TRBJ1-1; TRBD1 matches 9 bases. Germline V gene lookup returns CDR1 SGDLS and CDR2 YYNGEE. CDR3 size: 14 residues. Germline trimming cut 6 bases from V and 5 bases from J; bases unmatched to any gene: 8. CDR3 region: CASTKGQGLTEAFF. CDR3 nucleotide sequence: TGTGCCAGCACCAAAGGACAGGGGTTGACTGAAGCTTTCTTT.

The CDR3: CASSRDRQETQYF. The CDR3 region has the DNA TGTGCCAGCAGTAGGGACAGACAAGAGACCCAGTACTTC. This chain uses TRBV6-5 with TRBJ2-5, with 7 nucleotides matching TRBD1. Trimming took 5 bases from V and 2 from J; bases not matched to a gene: 2. CDR3 size: 13 residues. Germline V gives CDR1 MNHEY, CDR2 SVGAGI.

This chain joins TRBV2 and TRBJ1-6; TRBD1 matches 10 bases. Germline-derived CDR1 and CDR2 are SNHLY and FYNNEI. This CDR3 has 15 residues. After removal of 6 bases from V and 10 bases from J, the junction contained 9 bases not matched to a gene. The CDR3 reads CASSPGTGVKSPLHF. CDR3 DNA sequence: TGTGCCAGCAGCCCCGGGACAGGGGTGAAATCACCCCTCCACTTT.

The rearrangement joins TRBV5-1 to TRBJ1-1; D unclear. CDR1 and CDR2 (germline): SGHRS, YFSETQ. The CDR3 consists of 14 residues. Trimming removed 6 bases at V and 0 bases at J, with 12 bases between. The chain's CDR3 is CASIEGPMNTEAFF. The CDR3 DNA reads as TGCGCCAGCATAGAGGGTCCCATGAACACTGAAGCTTTCTTT.

The chain has TRBV11-2 and TRBJ1-5, with D hard to call. Per the germline V gene, CDR1 is SGHAT and CDR2 is FQNNGV. Trimming stripped 5 bases from V and 2 bases from J, with 13 bases between. The CDR3 contains 15 residues. The CDR3 DNA sequence: TGTGCCAGCAGCCCACACGAGGGCGGCAATCAGCCCCAGCATTTT. Translated: CASSPHEGGNQPQHF.

This sequence joins TRBV2 and TRBJ2-1, with 11 bases matching TRBD2. The germline V gene has CDR1 SNHLY and CDR2 FYNNEI. The CDR3 covers 17 residues. V trimming: 5 bases; J trimming: 4 bases; junction bases outside the gene matches: 10. CDR3 sequence (DNA): TGTGCCAGCAGTTTGGGGGGCCTAGCGGGAGGTTACAATGAGCAGTTCTTC. It encodes CASSLGGLAGGYNEQFF.

Here the CDR3 reads CASSPRDREYGYTF. DNA for the CDR3: TGTGCCAGCAGCCCACGGGACAGGGAGTATGGCTACACCTTC. The chain uses TRBV5-4 and TRBJ1-2; TRBD1 agrees at 9 bases. The CDR3 consists of 14 residues. CDR1 and CDR2 (germline): SGHNT, YYREEE (reference sequence). V lost 4 bases to trimming and J lost 5 bases; unmatched junction nucleotides: 6.

The V gene is TRBV9, the J gene TRBJ1-1; a possible D gene is TRBD1 (6 bases). Germline CDR1 reads SGDLS; CDR2 reads YYNGEE. Trimming removed 0 bases at V and 5 bases at J, with 11 bases between. The CDR3 is 14 residues long. In nucleotides, the CDR3 is TGTGCCAGCAGCGTAGGGGGGCGAGGGACTGAAGCTTTCTTT. Translated: CASSVGGRGTEAFF.

As DNA, the CDR3 is TGTGCCAGTAGTGGACAGACAGGGGGCGACTATGGCTACACCTTC. It translates to CASSGQTGGDYGYTF. The chain employs TRBV19 and TRBJ1-2; 10 positions match TRBD1. The CDR3 contains 15 residues. Germline V CDR1 and CDR2: LNHDA, SQIVND (reference sequence). Losses at the gene ends were 5 bases for V and 3 bases for J; bases not matched to a gene: 6.

J is TRBJ2-7 and V is TRBV6-5, with TRBD1 matching 7 bases. This CDR3 contains 13 residues. V lost 5 bases, J lost 2 bases, and 3 bases stayed unmatched. The germline V gene has CDR1 MNHEY and CDR2 SVGAGI. The CDR3, as DNA: TGTGCCAGCAGTCGGGACAGCGCCTACGAGCAGTACTTC. The encoded protein is CASSRDSAYEQYF.

This chain uses TRBV5-1 with TRBJ2-2, with 8 bases that match TRBD1. CDR1 and CDR2 from the germline V gene are SGHRS and YFSETQ. The V segment lost 2 bases and the J segment 1 base; nucleotides outside the gene matches: 4. This CDR3 spans 16 amino acids. CDR3 coding DNA: TGCGCCAGCAGCTTTGCAGGGGGCTGGAACACCGGGGAGCTGTTTTTT. Translating gives CASSFAGGWNTGELFF.

This clone was observed a few times. This chain joins TRBV4-3 and TRBJ2-3, with D maybe TRBD2 (5 bases). This CDR3 is 16 amino acids long. With 0 bases removed from V and 2 bases from J, the gap between germline ends came to 12 bases. Germline V gene sequence: CDR1 LGHNA, CDR2 YSLEER. The CDR3 nucleotides are TGCGCCAGCAGCCAAGATCAGCAGCGGCTCACAGATACGCAGTATTTT. This sequence encodes CASSQDQQRLTDTQYF.

The J gene is TRBJ2-5, the V gene TRBV7-9; a weak D match, TRBD2 (5 bases). With the DNA end fitting TRBJ2-7 better, the J assignment may be wrong. Germline CDR1 reads SEHNR; CDR2 reads FQNEAQ (reference sequence). CDR3 length: 16 amino acids. The CDR3 spells CASSLSGRAGYYEQYF. In DNA form, the CDR3 reads TGTGCCAGCAGCTTAAGTGGGCGGGCTGGATACTACGAGCAGTACTTC.